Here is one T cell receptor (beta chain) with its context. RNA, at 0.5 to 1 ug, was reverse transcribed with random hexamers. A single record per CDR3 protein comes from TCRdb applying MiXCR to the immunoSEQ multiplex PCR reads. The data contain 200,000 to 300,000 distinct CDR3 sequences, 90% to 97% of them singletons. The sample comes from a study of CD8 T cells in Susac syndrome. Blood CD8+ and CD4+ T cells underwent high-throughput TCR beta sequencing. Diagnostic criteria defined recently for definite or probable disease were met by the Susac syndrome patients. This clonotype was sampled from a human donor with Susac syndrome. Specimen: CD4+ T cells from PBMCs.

CDR3 protein: CASRHRSSGANVLTF. CDR3 in DNA: TGTGCCAGCAGACACAGGAGCTCTGGGGCCAACGTCCTGACTTTC. The genes are TRBV28 and TRBJ2-6, with a possible D match to TRBD1 (5 bases). In germline, CDR1 is MDHEN, CDR2 SYDVKM. The CDR3 is 15 amino acids. V was shortened by 6 bases and J by 0 bases, with 9 bases between the two germline ends.